The present entry profiles one T cell receptor beta chain with its context. Antigen: not known. This sample stems from a study of T cell repertoires in cytomegalovirus infection. Study as a whole: Through public TCR beta signatures, both CMV infection and matching HLA type were indicated. Study outcomes and limitations: The study found HLA-C-restricted CMV-specific TCR beta clonotypes dominating the ex vivo response.

TCRdb reprocessed the reads with MiXCR, giving one entry per CDR3 protein. Among roughly 180,000 distinct CDR3 sequences, 28% were seen once, and the ten largest hold roughly 32%. Germline values: CDR1 SEHNR, CDR2 FQNEAQ (reference sequence). The CDR3 sequence is 13 residues long. V lost 5 bases and J 3 bases, leaving 10 bases between the germline ends. The clonotype originates from a human donor in good health (CMV status not recorded). Some clones in this sample may be carry-over from other donors' samples. This rearrangement joins TRBV7-9 to TRBJ1-2, with TRBD1 as a possible D gene (5 bases). The specimen was PBMCs. The CDR3 loop reads CASSKGTDYGYTF. As DNA, the CDR3 is TGTGCCAGCAGCAAGGGGACGGACTATGGCTACACCTTC.